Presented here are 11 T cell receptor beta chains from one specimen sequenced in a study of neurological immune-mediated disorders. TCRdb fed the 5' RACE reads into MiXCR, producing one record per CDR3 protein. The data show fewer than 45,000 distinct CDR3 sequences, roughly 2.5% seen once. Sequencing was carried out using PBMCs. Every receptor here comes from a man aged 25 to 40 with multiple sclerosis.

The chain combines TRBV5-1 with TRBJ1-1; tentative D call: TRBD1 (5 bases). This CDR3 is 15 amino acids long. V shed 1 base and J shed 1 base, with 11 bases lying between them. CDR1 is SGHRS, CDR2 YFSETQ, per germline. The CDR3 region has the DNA TGCGCCAGCAGCTTGAACCCCCAGGGGAACACTGAAGCTTTCTTT. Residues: CASSLNPQGNTEAFF.

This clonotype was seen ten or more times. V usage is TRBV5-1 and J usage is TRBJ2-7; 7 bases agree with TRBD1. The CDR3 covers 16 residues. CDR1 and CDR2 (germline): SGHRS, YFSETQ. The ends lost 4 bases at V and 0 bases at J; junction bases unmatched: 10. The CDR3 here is CASSQTGSGGSYEQYF. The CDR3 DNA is TGCGCCAGCAGCCAAACAGGGTCAGGGGGCTCCTACGAGCAGTACTTC.

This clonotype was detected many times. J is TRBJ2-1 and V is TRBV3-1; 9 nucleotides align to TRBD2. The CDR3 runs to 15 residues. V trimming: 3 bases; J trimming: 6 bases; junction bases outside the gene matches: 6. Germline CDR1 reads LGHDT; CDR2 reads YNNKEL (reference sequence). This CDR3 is CASSQMAGGPNEQFF. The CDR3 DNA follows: TGTGCCAGCAGCCAGATGGCGGGAGGGCCCAATGAGCAGTTCTTC.

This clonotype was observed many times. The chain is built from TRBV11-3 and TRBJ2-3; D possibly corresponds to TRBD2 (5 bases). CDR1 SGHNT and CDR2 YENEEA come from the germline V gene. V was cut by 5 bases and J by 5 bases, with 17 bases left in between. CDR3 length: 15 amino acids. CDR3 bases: TGTGCCAGCAGCCCCACGTCCATACGGGGAGATACGCAGTATTTT. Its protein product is CASSPTSIRGDTQYF.

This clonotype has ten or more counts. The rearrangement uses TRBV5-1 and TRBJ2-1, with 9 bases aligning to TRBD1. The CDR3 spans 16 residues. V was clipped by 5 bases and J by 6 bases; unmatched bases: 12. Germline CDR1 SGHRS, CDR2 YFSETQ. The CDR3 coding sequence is TGCGCCAGCAGTCTTCGCCCCCGGGACAGGGTCAATGAGCAGTTCTTC. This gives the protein CASSLRPRDRVNEQFF.

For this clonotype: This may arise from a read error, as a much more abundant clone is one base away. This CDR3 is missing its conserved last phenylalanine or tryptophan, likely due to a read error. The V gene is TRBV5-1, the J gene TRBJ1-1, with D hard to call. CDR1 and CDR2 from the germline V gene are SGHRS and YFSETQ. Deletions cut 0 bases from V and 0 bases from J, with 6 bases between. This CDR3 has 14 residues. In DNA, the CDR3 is TGCGCCAGCAGCTTGGGGGTTTTGAACACTGAAGCTTTCTGT. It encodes CASSLGVLNTEAFC.

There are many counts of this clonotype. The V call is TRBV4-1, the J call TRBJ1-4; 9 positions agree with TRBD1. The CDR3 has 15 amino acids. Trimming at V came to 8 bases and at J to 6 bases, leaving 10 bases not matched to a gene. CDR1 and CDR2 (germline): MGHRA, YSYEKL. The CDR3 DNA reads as TGCGCCAGCCAGCATCCGGGACAGGGAGATGAAAAACTGTTTTTT. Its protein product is CASQHPGQGDEKLFF.

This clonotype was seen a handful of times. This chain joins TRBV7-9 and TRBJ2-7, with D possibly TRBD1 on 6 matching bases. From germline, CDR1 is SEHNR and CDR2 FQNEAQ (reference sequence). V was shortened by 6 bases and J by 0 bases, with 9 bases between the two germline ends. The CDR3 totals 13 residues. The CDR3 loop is CASRGDNSYEQYF. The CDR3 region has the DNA TGTGCCAGCAGGGGGGACAACTCCTACGAGCAGTACTTC.

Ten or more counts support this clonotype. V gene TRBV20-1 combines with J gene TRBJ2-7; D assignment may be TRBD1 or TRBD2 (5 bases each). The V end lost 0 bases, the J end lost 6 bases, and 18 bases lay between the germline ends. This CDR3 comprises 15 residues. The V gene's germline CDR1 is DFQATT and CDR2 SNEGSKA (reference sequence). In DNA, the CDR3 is TGCAGTGCTAGAGATCGGGGCATCGCAGCTGGCGAGCAGTACTTC. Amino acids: CSARDRGIAAGEQYF.

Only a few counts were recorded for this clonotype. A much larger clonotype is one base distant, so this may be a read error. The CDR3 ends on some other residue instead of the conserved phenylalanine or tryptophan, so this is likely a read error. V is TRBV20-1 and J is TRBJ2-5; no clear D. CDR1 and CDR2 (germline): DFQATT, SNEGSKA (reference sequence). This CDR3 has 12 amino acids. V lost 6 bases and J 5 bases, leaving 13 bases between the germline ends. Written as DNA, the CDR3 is TGCAGTGCCCTCGCAAGTGGGGAGACCCAGTACATC. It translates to CSALASGETQYI.

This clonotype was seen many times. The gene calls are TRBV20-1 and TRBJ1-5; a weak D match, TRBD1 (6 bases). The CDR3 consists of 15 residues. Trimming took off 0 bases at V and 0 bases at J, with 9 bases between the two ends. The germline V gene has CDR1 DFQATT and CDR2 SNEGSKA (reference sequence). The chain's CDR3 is CSARDQGNSNQPQHF. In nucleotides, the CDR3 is TGCAGTGCTAGAGATCAGGGGAATAGCAATCAGCCCCAGCATTTT.